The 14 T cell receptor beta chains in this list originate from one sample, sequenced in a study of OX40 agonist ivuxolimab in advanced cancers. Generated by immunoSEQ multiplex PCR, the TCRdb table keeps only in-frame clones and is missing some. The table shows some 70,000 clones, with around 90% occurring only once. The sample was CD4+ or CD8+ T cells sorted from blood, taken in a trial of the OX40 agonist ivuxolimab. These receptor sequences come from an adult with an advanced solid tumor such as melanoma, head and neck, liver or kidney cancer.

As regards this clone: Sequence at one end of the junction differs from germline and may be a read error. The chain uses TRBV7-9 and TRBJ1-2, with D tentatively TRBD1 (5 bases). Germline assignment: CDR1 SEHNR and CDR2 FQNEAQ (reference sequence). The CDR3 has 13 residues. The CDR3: CASSFGQGGGHTF. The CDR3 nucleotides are TGTGCCAGCAGCTTTGGGCAGGGAGGTGGCCACACCTTC.

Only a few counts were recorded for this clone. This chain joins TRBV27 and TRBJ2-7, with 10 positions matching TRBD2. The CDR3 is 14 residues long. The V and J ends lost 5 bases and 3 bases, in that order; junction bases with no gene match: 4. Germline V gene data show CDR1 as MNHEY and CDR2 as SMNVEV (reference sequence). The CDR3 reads CASSRAGGFYEQYF. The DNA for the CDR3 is TGTGCCAGCAGTAGAGCGGGAGGGTTCTACGAGCAGTACTTC.

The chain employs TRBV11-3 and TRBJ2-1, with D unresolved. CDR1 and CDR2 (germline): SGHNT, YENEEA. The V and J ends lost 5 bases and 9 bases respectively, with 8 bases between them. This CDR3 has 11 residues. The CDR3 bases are TGTGCCAGCAGCATGGGCCGTGAGCAGTTCTTC. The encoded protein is CASSMGREQFF. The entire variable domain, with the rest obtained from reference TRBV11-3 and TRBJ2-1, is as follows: EAGVVQSPRYKIIEKKQPVAFWCNPISGHNTLYWYLQNLGQGPELLIRYENEEAVDDSQLPKDRFSAERLKGVDSTLKIQPAELGDSAVYLCASSMGREQFFGPGTRLTVL.

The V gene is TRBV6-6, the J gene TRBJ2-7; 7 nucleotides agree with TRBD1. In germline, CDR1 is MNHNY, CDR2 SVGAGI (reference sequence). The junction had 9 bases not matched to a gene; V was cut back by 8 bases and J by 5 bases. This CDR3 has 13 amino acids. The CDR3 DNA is TGTGCCAGCCGACCAGGGGGAGTCGACGAGCAGTACTTC. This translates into CASRPGGVDEQYF.

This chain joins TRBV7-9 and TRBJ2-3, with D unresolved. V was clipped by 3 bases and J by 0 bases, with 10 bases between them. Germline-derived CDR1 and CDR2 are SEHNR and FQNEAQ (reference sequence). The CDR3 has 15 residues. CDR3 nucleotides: TGTGCCAGCAGCTTTTCGGCGGAGAGCACAGATACGCAGTATTTT. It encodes CASSFSAESTDTQYF.

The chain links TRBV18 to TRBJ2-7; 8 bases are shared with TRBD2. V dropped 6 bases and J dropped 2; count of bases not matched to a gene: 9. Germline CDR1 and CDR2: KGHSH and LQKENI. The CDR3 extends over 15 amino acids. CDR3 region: CASSPYGRGPYEQYF. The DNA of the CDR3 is TGTGCCAGCTCCCCCTACGGGAGGGGTCCCTACGAGCAGTACTTC.

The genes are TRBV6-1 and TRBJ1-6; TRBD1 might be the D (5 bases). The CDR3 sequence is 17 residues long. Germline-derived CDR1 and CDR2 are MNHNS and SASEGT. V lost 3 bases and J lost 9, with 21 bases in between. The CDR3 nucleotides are TGTGCCAGCAGTGACTTCAGTCAGGGCCCAGCGGGTTCACCCCTCCACTTT. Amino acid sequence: CASSDFSQGPAGSPLHF.

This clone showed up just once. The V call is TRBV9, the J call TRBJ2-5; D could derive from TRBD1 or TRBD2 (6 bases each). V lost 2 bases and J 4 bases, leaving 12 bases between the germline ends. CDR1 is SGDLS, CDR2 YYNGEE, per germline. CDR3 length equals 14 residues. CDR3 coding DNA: TGTGCCAGCAGCGTCTGGGGGGCAGCAGAGACCCAGTACTTC. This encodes CASSVWGAAETQYF.

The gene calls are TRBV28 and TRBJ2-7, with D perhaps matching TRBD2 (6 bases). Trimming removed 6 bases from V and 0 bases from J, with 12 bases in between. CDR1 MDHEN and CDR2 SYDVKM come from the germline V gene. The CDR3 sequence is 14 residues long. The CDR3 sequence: CASSRRGISYEQYF. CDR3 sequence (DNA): TGTGCCAGCAGCCGACGGGGGATCTCCTACGAGCAGTACTTC.

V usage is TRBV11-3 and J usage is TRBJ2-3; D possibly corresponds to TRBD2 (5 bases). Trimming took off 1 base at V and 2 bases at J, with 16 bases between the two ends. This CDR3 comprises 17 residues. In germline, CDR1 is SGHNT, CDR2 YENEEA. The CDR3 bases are TGTGCCAGCAGCTTAGTTCTCTTAGAGGGTAACACAGATACGCAGTATTTT. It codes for CASSLVLLEGNTDTQYF.

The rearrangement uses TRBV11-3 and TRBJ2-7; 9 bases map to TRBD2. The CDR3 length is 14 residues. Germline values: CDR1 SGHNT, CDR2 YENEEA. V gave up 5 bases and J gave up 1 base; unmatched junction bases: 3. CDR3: CASSRLAVSYEQYF. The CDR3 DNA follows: TGTGCCAGCAGCAGACTAGCGGTATCCTACGAGCAGTACTTC.

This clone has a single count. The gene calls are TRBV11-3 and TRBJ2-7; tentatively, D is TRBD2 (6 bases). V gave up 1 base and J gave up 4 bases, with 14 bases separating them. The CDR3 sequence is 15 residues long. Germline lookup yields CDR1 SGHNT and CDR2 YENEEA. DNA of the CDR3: TGTGCCAGCAGCTTAGGTTTTAGCGGTCGGTACGAGCAGTACTTC. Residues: CASSLGFSGRYEQYF.

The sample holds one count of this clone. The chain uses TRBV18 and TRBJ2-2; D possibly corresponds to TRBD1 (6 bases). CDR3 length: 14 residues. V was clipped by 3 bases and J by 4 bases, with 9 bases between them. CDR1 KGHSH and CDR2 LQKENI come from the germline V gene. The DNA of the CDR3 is TGTGCCAGCTCACCGACACAGGGCACCGGGGAGCTGTTTTTT. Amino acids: CASSPTQGTGELFF.

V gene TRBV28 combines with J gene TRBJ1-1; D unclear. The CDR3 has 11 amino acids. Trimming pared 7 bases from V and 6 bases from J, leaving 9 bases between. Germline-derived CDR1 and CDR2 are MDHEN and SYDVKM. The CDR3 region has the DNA TGTGCCAGCATTTTTGAAGCTGAAGCTTTCTTT. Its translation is CASIFEAEAFF.